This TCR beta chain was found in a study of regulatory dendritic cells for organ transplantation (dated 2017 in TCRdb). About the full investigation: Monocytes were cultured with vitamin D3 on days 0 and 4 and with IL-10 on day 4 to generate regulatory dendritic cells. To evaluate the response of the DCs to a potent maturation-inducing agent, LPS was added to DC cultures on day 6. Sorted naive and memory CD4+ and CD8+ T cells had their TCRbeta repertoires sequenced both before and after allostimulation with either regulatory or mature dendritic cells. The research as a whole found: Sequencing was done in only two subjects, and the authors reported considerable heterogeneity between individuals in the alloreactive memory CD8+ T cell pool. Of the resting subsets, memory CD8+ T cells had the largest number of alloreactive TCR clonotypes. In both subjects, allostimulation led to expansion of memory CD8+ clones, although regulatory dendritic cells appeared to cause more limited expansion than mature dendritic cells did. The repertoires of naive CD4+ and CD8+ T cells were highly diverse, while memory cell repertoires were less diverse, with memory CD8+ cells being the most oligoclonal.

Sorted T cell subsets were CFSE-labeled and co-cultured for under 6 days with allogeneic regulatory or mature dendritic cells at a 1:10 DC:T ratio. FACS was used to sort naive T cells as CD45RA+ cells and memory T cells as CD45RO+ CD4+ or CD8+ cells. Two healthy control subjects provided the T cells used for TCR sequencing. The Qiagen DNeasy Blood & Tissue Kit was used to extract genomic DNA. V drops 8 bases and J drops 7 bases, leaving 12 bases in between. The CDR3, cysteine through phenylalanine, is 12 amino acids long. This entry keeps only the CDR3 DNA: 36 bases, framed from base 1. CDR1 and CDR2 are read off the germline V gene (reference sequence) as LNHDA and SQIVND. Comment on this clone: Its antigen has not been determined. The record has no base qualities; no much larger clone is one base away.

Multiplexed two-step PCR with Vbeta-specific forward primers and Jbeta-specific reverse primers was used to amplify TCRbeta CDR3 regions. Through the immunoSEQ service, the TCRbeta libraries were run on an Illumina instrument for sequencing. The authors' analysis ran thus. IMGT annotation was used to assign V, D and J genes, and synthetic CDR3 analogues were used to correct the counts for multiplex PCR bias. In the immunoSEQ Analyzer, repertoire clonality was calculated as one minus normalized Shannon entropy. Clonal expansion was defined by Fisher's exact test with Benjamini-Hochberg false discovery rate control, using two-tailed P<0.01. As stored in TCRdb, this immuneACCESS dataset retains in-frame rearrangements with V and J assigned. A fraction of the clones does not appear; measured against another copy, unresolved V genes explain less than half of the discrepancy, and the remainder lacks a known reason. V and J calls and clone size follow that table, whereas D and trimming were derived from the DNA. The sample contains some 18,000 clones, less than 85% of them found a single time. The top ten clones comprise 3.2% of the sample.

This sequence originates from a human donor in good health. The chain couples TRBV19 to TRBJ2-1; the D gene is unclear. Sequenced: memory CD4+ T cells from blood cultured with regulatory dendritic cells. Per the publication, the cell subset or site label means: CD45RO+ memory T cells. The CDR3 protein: CASSTKNNEQFF. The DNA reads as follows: TGTGCCAGTTCGACCAAAAATAATGAGCAGTTCTTC.